This note documents a single T cell receptor (beta chain) sequence. This specimen belongs to a study of blood T cell repertoires in COVID-19. At the level of the study: Samples representing acute and convalescent COVID-19 were sourced from the United States, Italy and Spain.

Study members were between about 18 and 95 years old and lived in 20 to 25 US regions. The study assigned cohorts using participant-reported clinical history. Study processing details: Counts of nucleated cells, estimated from reference gene primer amplification, were obtained. The protocol was immunoSEQ multiplex PCR, while the TCRdb copy is restricted to in-frame clones and leaves out a portion. The D gene and trimming were derived from the DNA, and the V and J assignments and clone size from that table. This sample has approximately 380,000 clones, with roughly nine tenths found just once. The sequence was collected from a middle-aged woman who had been exposed to COVID-19. The sequenced sample was PBMCs or T cells enriched from blood (not recorded which).

The CDR3 sequence: CSASQEGRSNTEAFF. CDR3 DNA: TGCAGTGCTAGTCAGGAGGGGAGAAGTAACACTGAAGCTTTCTTT. The chain has TRBV20-1 and TRBJ1-1, with D tentatively TRBD1 (5 bases). Deletions cut 3 bases from V and 2 bases from J, with 16 bases between. The CDR3 runs to 15 residues. Germline CDR1 and CDR2: DFQATT and SNEGSKA (reference sequence).